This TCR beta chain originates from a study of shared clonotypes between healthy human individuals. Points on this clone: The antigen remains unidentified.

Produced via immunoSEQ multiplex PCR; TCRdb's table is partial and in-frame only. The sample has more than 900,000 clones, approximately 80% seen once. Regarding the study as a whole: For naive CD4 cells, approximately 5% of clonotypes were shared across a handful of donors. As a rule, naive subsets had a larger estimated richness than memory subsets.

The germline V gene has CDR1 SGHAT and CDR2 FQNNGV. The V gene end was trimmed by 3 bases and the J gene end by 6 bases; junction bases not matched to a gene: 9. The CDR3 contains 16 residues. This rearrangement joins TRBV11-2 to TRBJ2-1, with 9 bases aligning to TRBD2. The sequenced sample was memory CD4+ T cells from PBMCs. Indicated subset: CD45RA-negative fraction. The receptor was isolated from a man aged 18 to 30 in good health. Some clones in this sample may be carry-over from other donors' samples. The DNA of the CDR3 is TGTGCCAGCAGCTTTGCGGGAGGGTTTCAGGGCAATGAGCAGTTCTTC. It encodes CASSFAGGFQGNEQFF.